This T cell receptor (beta chain) was found in a study of neurological immune-mediated disorders. General study results and limits: Multiple sclerosis patients had less TCR clonal expansion than even healthy controls, unlike HTLV-1-associated myelopathy.

This clonotype was recorded at least ten times. Its matching antigen is unknown. V lost 1 base to trimming and J lost 0 bases, with 7 bases between them. There are 16 residues in the CDR3. Germline assignment: CDR1 SEHNR and CDR2 FQNEAQ (reference sequence). Synthesis of cDNA was accomplished via 5'RACE employing 10-nucleotide random UMIs. TCRdb re-derived calls from the 5' RACE reads in MiXCR, one entry per CDR3 protein. The sample includes roughly 48,000 distinct CDR3 sequences, approximately 12% seen only once; the top ten take about 10%. Time point: longitudinal time-point 3. The clonotype originates from a male donor with HTLV-1-associated myelopathy (HAM/TSP). Material for sequencing was PBMCs. The chain combines TRBV7-9 with TRBJ2-6, with D unclear. The CDR3 spells CASSLGVNSGANVLTF. As DNA, the CDR3 is TGTGCCAGCAGCTTAGGAGTAAACTCTGGGGCCAACGTCCTGACTTTC. Together with reference TRBV7-9 and TRBJ2-6, the CDR3 gives the full variable domain: DTGVSQNPRHKITKRGQNVTFRCDPISEHNRLYWYRQTLGQGPEFLTYFQNEAQLEKSRLLSDRFSAERPKGSFSTLEIQRTEQGDSAMYLCASSLGVNSGANVLTFGAGSRLTVL.